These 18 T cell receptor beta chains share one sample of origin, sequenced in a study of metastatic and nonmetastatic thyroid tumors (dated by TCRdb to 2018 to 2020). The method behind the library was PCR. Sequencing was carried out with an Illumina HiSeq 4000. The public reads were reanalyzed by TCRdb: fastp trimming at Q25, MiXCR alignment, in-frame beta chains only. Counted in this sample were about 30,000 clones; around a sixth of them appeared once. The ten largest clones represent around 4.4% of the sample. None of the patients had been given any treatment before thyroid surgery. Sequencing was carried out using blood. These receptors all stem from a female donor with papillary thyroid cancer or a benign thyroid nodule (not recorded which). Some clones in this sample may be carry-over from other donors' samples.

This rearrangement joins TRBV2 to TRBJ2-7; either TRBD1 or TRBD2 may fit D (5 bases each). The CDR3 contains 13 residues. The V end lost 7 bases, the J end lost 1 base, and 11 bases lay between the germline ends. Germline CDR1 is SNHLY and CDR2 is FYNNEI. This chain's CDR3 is CASTGDQSYEQYF. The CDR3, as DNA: TGTGCCAGCACCGGGGACCAGTCCTACGAGCAGTACTTC. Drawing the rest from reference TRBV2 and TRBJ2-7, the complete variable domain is EPEVTQTPSHQVTQMGQEVILRCVPISNHLYFYWYRQILGQKVEFLVSFYNNEISEKSEIFDDQFSVERPDGSNFTLKIRSTKLEDSAMYFCASTGDQSYEQYFGPGTRLTVT.

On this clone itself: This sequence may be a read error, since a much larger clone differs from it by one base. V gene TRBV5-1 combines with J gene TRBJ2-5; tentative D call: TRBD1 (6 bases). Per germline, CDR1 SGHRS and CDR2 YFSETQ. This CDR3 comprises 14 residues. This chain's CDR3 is CASTQQGWRETKYF. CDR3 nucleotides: TGCGCCAGCACCCAACAGGGTTGGCGAGAGACCAAGTACTTC.

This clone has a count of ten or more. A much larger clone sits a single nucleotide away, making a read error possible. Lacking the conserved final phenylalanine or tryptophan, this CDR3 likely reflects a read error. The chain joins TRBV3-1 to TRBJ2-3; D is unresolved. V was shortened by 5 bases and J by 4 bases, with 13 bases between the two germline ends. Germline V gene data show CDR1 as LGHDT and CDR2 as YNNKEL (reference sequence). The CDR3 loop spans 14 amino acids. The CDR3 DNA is TGTGCCAGCAGCGTCGGTGAAGGCGCAGATACGCAGTATCTT. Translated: CASSVGEGADTQYL.

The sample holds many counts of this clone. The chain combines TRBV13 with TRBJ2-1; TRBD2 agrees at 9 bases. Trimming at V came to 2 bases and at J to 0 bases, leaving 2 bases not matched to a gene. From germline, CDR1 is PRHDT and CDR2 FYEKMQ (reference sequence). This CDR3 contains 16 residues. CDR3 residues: CASSLPGLASYNEQFF. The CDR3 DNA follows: TGTGCCAGCAGCTTACCGGGACTAGCCTCCTACAATGAGCAGTTCTTC.

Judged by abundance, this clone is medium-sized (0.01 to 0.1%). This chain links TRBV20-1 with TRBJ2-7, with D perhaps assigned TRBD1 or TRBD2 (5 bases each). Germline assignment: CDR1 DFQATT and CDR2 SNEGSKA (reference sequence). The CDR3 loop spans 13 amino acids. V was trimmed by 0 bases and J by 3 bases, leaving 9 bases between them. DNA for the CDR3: TGCAGTGCTAGAGATCTGAGGGGCTACGAGCAGTACTTC. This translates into CSARDLRGYEQYF.

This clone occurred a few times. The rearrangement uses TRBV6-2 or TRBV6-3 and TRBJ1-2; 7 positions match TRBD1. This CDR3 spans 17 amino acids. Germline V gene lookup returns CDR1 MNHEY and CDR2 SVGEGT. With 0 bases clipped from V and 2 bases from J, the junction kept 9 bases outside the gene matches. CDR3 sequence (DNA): TGTGCCAGCAGTTACTCTCTAACGGGACAGACCAACTATGGCTACACCTTC. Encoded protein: CASSYSLTGQTNYGYTF.

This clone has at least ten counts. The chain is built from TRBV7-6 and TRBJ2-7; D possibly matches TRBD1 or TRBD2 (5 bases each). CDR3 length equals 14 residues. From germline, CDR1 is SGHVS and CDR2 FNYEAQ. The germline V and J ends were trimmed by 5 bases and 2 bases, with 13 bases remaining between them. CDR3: CASSVGPSPYEQYF. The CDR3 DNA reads TGTGCCAGCAGCGTGGGACCCTCCCCCTACGAGCAGTACTTC.

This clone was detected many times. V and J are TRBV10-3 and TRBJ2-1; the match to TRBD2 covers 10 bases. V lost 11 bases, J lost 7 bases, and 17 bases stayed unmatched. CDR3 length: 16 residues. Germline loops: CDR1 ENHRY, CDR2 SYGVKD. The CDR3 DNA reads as TGTGCCTCCACGACTGACCGGGCTAGCGGGAGTAATGAGCAGTTCTTC. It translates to CASTTDRASGSNEQFF.

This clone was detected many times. CDR3 residues: CASSGLLSVEQFF. The CDR3 nucleotides are TGTGCCAGCAGCGGACTCTTGAGTGTTGAGCAGTTCTTC. The rearrangement links TRBV9 to TRBJ2-1, with D unclear. Deletions cut 3 bases from V and 9 bases from J, with 13 bases between. The CDR3 has 13 residues. Germline lookup yields CDR1 SGDLS and CDR2 YYNGEE. The variable domain in full, completed from reference TRBV9 and TRBJ2-1, reads DSGVTQTPKHLITATGQRVTLRCSPRSGDLSVYWYQQSLDQGLQFLIQYYNGEERAKGNILERFSAQQFPDLHSELNLSSLELGDSALYFCASSGLLSVEQFFGPGTRLTVL.

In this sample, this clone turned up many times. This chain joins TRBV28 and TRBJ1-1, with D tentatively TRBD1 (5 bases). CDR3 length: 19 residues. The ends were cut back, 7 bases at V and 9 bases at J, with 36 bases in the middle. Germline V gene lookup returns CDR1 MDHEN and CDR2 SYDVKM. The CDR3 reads CASNTPRVEDSANLGKAFF. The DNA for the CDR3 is TGTGCCAGCAACACTCCCCGAGTTGAAGACAGCGCCAATCTGGGGAAAGCTTTCTTT.

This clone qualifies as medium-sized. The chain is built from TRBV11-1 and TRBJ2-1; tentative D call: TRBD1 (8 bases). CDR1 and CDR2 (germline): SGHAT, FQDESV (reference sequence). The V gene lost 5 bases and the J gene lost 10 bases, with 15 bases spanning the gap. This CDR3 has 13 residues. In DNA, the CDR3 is TGTGCCAGCAGCACTGGACAGGGAGGGGAGCAGTTCTTC. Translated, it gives CASSTGQGGEQFF.

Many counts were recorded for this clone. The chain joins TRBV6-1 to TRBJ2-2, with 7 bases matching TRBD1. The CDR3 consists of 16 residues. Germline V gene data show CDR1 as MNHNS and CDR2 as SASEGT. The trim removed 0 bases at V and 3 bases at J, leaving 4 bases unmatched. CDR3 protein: CASSEADRVYTGELFF. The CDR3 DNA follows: TGTGCCAGCAGTGAAGCAGACAGGGTGTACACCGGGGAGCTGTTTTTT.

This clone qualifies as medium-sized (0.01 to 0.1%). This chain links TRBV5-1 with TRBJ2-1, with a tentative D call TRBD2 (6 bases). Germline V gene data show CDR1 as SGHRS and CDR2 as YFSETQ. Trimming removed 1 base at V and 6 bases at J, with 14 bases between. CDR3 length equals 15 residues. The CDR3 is CASSLWEADVNEQFF. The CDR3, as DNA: TGCGCCAGCAGCTTGTGGGAGGCAGACGTCAATGAGCAGTTCTTC.

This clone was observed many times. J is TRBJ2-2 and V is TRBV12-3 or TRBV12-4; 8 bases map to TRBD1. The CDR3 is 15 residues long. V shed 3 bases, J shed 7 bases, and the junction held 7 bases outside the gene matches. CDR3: CASSLYRGKSGELFF. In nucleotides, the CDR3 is TGTGCCAGCAGTTTGTACAGGGGGAAAAGCGGGGAGCTGTTTTTT.

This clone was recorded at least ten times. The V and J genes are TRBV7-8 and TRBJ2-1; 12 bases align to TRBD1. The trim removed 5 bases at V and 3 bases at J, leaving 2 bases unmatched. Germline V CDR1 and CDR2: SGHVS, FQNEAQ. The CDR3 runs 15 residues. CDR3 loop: CASSRDRGLYNEQFF. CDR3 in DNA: TGTGCCAGCAGCAGGGACAGGGGGCTCTACAATGAGCAGTTCTTC.

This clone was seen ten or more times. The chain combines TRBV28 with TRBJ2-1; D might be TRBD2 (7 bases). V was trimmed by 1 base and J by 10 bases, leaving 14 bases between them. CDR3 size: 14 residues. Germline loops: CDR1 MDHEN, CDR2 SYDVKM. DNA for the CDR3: TGTGCCAGCAGTTTATTGGGGGCAGCGGGGGAGCAGTTCTTC. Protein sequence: CASSLLGAAGEQFF.

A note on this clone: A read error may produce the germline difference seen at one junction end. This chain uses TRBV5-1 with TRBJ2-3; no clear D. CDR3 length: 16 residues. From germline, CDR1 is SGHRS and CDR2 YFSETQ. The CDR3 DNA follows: TGCGCCAGCAGCTTGGATCAGGCGACGCGGTCAGATACACAGTATTTT. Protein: CASSLDQATRSDTQYF.

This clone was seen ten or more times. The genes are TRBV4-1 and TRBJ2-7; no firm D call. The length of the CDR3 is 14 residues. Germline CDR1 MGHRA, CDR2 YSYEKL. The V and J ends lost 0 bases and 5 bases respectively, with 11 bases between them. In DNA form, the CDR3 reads TGCGCCAGCAGCCAAGACGGCTCAAGAGACGAGCAGTACTTC. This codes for CASSQDGSRDEQYF.